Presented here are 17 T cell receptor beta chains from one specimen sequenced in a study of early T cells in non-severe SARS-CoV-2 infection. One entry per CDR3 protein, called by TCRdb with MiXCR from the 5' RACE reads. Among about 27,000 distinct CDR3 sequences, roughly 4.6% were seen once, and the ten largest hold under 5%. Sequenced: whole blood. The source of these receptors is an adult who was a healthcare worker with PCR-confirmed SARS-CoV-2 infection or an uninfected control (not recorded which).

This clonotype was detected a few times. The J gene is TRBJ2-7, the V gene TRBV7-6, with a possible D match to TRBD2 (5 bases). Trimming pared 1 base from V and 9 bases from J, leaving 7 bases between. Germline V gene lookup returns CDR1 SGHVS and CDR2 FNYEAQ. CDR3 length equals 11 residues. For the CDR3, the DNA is TGTGCCAGCAGCTTAGTCGGGGTGCAGTACTTC. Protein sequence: CASSLVGVQYF.

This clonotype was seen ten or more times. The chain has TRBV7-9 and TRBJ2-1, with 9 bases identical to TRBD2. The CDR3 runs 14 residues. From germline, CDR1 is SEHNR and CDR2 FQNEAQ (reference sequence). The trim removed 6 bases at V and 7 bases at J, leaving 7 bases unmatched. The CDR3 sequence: CASRRGGAGNEQFF. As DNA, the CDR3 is TGTGCCAGCAGGCGCGGGGGGGCCGGTAATGAGCAGTTCTTC.

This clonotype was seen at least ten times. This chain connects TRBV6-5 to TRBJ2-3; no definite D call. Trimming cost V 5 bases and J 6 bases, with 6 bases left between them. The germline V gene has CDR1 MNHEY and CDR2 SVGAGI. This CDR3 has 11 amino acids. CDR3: CASSVGDTQYF. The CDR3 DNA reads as TGTGCCAGCAGTGTCGGGGATACGCAGTATTTT.

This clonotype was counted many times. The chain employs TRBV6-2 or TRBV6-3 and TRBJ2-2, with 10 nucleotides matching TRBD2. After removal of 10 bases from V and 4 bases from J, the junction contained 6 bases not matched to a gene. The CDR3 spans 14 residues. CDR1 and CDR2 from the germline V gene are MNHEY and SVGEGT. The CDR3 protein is CATRLAGPTGELFF. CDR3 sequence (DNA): TGTGCCACCCGACTAGCGGGTCCCACCGGGGAGCTGTTTTTT.

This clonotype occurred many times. The CDR3 region has the DNA TGTGCCAGCAGCGCATCCAGCGGGGGGCAAGGGGAGACCCAGTACTTC. Translated, it gives CASSASSGGQGETQYF. This chain joins TRBV2 and TRBJ2-5; 9 positions match TRBD2. Per germline, CDR1 SNHLY and CDR2 FYNNEI. V shed 6 bases, J shed 5 bases, and the junction held 13 bases outside the gene matches. The CDR3 runs to 16 residues.

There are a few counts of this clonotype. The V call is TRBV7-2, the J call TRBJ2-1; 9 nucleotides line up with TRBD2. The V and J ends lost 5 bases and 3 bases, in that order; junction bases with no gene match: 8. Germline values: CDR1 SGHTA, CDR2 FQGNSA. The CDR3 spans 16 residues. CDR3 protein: CASSVGGLALYNEQFF. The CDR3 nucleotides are TGTGCCAGCAGCGTAGGGGGACTAGCCCTCTACAATGAGCAGTTCTTC. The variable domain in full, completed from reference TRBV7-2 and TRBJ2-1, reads GAGVSQSPSNKVTEKGKDVELRCDPISGHTALYWYRQSLGQGLEFLIYFQGNSAPDKSGLPSDRFSAERTGGSVSTLTIQRTQQEDSAVYLCASSVGGLALYNEQFFGPGTRLTVL.

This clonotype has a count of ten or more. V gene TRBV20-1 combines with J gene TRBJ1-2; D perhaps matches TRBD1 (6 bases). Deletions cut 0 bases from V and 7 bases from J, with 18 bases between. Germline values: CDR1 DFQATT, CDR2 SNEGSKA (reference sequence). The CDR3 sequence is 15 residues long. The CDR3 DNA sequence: TGCAGTGCTAGAGATTATTGGTTACAGGGCCCTGGCTACACCTTC. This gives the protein CSARDYWLQGPGYTF.

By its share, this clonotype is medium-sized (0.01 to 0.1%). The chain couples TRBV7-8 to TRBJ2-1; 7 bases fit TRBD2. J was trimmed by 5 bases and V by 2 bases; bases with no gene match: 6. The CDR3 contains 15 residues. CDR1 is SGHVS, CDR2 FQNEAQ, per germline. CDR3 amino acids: CASSLRRGINNEQFF. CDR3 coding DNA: TGTGCCAGCAGCTTACGGCGGGGGATTAACAATGAGCAGTTCTTC. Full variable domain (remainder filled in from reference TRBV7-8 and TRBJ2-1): GAGVSQSPRYKVAKRGQDVALRCDPISGHVSLFWYQQALGQGPEFLTYFQNEAQLDKSGLPSDRFFAERPEGSVSTLKIQRTQQEDSAVYLCASSLRRGINNEQFFGPGTRLTVL.

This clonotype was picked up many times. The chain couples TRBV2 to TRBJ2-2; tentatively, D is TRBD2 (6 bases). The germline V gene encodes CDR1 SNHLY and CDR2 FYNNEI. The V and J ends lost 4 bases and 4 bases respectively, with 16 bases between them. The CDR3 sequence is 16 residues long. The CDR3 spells CASSGDGQGGTGELFF. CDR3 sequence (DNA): TGTGCCAGCAGTGGGGATGGGCAGGGAGGCACCGGGGAGCTGTTTTTT.

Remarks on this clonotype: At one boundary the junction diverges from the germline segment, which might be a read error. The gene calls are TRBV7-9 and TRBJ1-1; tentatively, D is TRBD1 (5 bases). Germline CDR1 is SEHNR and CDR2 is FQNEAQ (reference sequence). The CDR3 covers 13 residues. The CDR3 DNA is TGTGCCAGCAGCTTAGCGGCGGGGCGGGAGAAGATCTTT. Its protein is CASSLAAGREKIF. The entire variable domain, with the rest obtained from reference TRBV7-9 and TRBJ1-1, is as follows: DTGVSQNPRHKITKRGQNVTFRCDPISEHNRLYWYRQTLGQGPEFLTYFQNEAQLEKSRLLSDRFSAERPKGSFSTLEIQRTEQGDSAMYLCASSLAAGREKIFGQGTRLTVV.

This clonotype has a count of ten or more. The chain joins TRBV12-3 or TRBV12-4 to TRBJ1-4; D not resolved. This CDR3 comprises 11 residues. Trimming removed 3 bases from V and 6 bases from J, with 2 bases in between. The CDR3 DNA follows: TGTGCCAGCAGTTTTGATGAAAAACTGTTTTTT. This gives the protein CASSFDEKLFF.

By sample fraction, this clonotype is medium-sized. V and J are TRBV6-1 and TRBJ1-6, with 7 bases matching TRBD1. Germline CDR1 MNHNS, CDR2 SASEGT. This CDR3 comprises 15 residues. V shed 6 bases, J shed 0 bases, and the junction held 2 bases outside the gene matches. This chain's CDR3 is CASSGDSSYNSPLHF. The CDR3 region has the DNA TGTGCCAGCAGCGGGGACAGCTCCTATAATTCACCCCTCCACTTT.

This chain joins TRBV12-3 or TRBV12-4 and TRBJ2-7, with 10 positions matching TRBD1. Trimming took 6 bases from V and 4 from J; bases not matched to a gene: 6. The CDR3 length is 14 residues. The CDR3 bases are TGTGCCAGCAGCGGACAGGGGGTTCTATACGAGCAGTACTTC. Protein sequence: CASSGQGVLYEQYF.

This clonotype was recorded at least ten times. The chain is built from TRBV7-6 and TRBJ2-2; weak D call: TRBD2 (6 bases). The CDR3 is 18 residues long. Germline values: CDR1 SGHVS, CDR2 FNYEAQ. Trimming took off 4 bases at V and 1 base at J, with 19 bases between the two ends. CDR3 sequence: CASSSPLSGGENTGELFF. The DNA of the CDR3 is TGTGCCAGCAGCTCGCCCCTCAGCGGAGGGGAGAACACCGGGGAGCTGTTTTTT.

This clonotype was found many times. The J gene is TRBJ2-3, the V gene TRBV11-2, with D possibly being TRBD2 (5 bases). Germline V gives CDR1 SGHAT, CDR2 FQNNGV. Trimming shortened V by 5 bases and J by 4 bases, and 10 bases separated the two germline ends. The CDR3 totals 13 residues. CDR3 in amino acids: CASSLSSSDTQYF. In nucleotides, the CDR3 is TGTGCCAGCAGCCTCTCTAGCTCAGATACGCAGTATTTT.

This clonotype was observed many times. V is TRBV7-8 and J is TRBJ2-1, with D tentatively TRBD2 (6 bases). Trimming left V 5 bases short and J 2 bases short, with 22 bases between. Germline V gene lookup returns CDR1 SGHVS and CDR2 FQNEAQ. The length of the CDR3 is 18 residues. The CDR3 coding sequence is TGTGCCAGCAGCCAATACTCAAGGGAGGCTTCGACCTACAATGAGCAGTTCTTC. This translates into CASSQYSREASTYNEQFF.

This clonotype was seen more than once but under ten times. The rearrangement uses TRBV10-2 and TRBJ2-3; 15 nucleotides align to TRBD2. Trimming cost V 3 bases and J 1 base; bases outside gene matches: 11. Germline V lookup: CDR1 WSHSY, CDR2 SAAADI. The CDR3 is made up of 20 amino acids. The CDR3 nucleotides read TGCGCCAGCAGTGACGCCATAGGACTAGCGGGGGGGCCACGCACAGATACGCAGTATTTT. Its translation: CASSDAIGLAGGPRTDTQYF.